This TCR beta chain was identified during a study of cytomegalovirus exposure and HLA in healthy donors. With regard to this clone: As yet, its antigen is unknown.

General study points: There were several of the most significant clusters that appeared linked to common viral pathogens in a later analysis. Researchers catalogued roughly 150 TCR beta chains as cytomegalovirus-associated. In vitro experiments confirmed that a few CMV-associated chains were specific for CMV antigens. When a later analysis compared HLA-associated TCR beta chains with equally common others, the HLA-associated chains turned out to be more clonally expanded and to have lower generation probabilities.

The primer mix had 60 Vbeta and 13 Jbeta primers. The protocol was immunoSEQ multiplex PCR, while the TCRdb copy is restricted to in-frame clones and leaves out a portion. The data show over 130,000 clones, with around 80% seen just once and approximately 2% held by the top ten. The CDR3 has 13 residues. V was clipped by 6 bases and J by 1 base, with 6 bases between them. In germline, CDR1 is ENHRY, CDR2 SYGVKD. Sequenced material: PBMCs. The TCR comes from a man aged 40-49 years in good health and CMV-seronegative. The rearrangement joins TRBV10-3 to TRBJ1-4; D is possibly TRBD1 (6 bases). CDR3 nucleotides: TGTGCCATCAGCAGGGGAACTAATGAAAAACTGTTTTTT. Amino acids: CAISRGTNEKLFF.